The entry that follows covers one T cell receptor beta chain sequence. Its matching antigen is unknown. The entry originates in a study of beta chain features in type 1 diabetes. Study context: Sorted cells from all samples, numbering about 99,000,000, were examined. Findings of the study overall: Among type 1 diabetes patients, VDJ junctions had fewer insertions and more deletions. Researchers could not determine here whether HLA type influences TCRB rearrangement. Across all four CD4+ subsets, people with type 1 diabetes showed modestly shorter TCRB CDR3s.

After removal of 4 bases from V and 3 bases from J, the junction contained 8 bases not matched to a gene. This CDR3 contains 15 residues. Germline V gene data show CDR1 as SGHDT and CDR2 as YYEEEE. Sequencing targeted expressed TCRB transcripts, as all isolated RNA had been reverse transcribed. TCRdb's copy holds only in-frame clones and misses some; the assay was immunoSEQ multiplex PCR. The sample records under 850,000 clones, under 15% being singletons. V and J are TRBV5-6 and TRBJ2-7, with 9 bases that match TRBD1. The sample taken for sequencing was naive CD4+ T cells from blood. The sequence derives from a young man with type 1 diabetes. In DNA, the CDR3 is TGTGCCAGCAGCCTGGAGCCGGGACAGGGCTACGAGCAGTACTTC. Translated: CASSLEPGQGYEQYF.